The rows below give T cell receptor beta chains drawn from one sample of a study of blood T cells in healthy people across ages. MiXCR was run by TCRdb on the 5' RACE reads, yielding one entry per CDR3 protein. The sample lists approximately 1.5 million distinct CDR3 sequences; 30% to 40% were seen once. The specimen was blood. The receptors were gathered from a woman in her twenties or thirties in good health. Both conserved end residues are trimmed from each CDR3. The order of the fields is CDR3 protein, V gene, J gene, D gene. A D gene is named only where the DNA matches it firmly.

CDR3aa: ANSLTGRGYT
v_gene: TRBV12-3/TRBV12-4
j_gene: TRBJ1-2
d_gene: .

CDR3aa: ASSERGLAGQETQY
v_gene: TRBV2
j_gene: TRBJ2-5
d_gene: TRBD2

CDR3aa: SVADPARQF
v_gene: TRBV29-1
j_gene: TRBJ2-1
d_gene: .

CDR3aa: SVEGLGYGYT
v_gene: TRBV29-1
j_gene: TRBJ1-2
d_gene: .

CDR3aa: ATSDLVSGQGPETQY
v_gene: TRBV24-1
j_gene: TRBJ2-5
d_gene: TRBD1

CDR3aa: SAPRGLGTQY
v_gene: TRBV20-1
j_gene: TRBJ2-5
d_gene: .

CDR3aa: ARGGVADSYEQY
v_gene: TRBV27
j_gene: TRBJ2-7
d_gene: .

CDR3aa: ASSQGDKAVQY
v_gene: TRBV4-1
j_gene: TRBJ2-4
d_gene: .

CDR3aa: ASSQTPGTDKNIQY
v_gene: TRBV11-2
j_gene: TRBJ2-4
d_gene: TRBD1

CDR3aa: SALDRGDTQY
v_gene: TRBV20-1
j_gene: TRBJ2-3
d_gene: TRBD1

CDR3aa: ASSLSSGTGYTQY
v_gene: TRBV7-9
j_gene: TRBJ2-3
d_gene: .

CDR3aa: SAKIGREETQY
v_gene: TRBV20-1
j_gene: TRBJ2-5
d_gene: .

CDR3aa: SARADPRNSPLH
v_gene: TRBV20-1
j_gene: TRBJ1-6
d_gene: .

CDR3aa: ASSKAPRRTPNEQY
v_gene: TRBV21-1
j_gene: TRBJ2-7
d_gene: .

CDR3aa: ASSQVASGFRTDTQY
v_gene: TRBV3-1
j_gene: TRBJ2-3
d_gene: .

CDR3aa: ASSPTVEGETQY
v_gene: TRBV5-1
j_gene: TRBJ2-5
d_gene: .

CDR3aa: SAGALGYT
v_gene: TRBV20-1
j_gene: TRBJ1-2
d_gene: .

CDR3aa: SAGNMVAF
v_gene: TRBV20-1
j_gene: TRBJ1-1
d_gene: .

CDR3aa: ASSLVLNSNQPQH
v_gene: TRBV4-1
j_gene: TRBJ1-5
d_gene: .

CDR3aa: ASSFLAPF
v_gene: TRBV2
j_gene: TRBJ2-1
d_gene: .

CDR3aa: ASSLTSGSEGTDTQY
v_gene: TRBV28
j_gene: TRBJ2-3
d_gene: TRBD2

CDR3aa: ASSLVTGFYGYT
v_gene: TRBV5-8
j_gene: TRBJ1-2
d_gene: .

CDR3aa: ASSLGPTVREQF
v_gene: TRBV4-1
j_gene: TRBJ2-1
d_gene: .

CDR3aa: ATSDRGYERY
v_gene: TRBV10-3
j_gene: TRBJ2-4
d_gene: .

CDR3aa: SASVRQGNTEAF
v_gene: TRBV20-1
j_gene: TRBJ1-1
d_gene: TRBD1

CDR3aa: ASKESGLGQPQH
v_gene: TRBV6-1
j_gene: TRBJ1-5
d_gene: .

CDR3aa: ASSSRQGSGATNEKLF
v_gene: TRBV12-3/TRBV12-4
j_gene: TRBJ1-4
d_gene: TRBD1

CDR3aa: ASSRDRGLDEQY
v_gene: TRBV5-1
j_gene: .
d_gene: TRBD1

CDR3aa: SARAYRGYNQPQH
v_gene: TRBV20-1
j_gene: TRBJ1-5
d_gene: .

CDR3aa: SANAVETQY
v_gene: TRBV20-1
j_gene: TRBJ2-5
d_gene: .

CDR3aa: ASSPLSSGGIYEQY
v_gene: TRBV14
j_gene: TRBJ2-7
d_gene: TRBD2

CDR3aa: ASRSTGGPTGERF
v_gene: TRBV6-2/TRBV6-3
j_gene: TRBJ2-2
d_gene: TRBD1

CDR3aa: GARAPGEPYEQY
v_gene: TRBV20-1
j_gene: TRBJ2-7
d_gene: .

CDR3aa: AIRPGTGTNATNEKLF
v_gene: TRBV10-3
j_gene: TRBJ1-4
d_gene: TRBD1

CDR3aa: ASSVTGLGYEQY
v_gene: TRBV27
j_gene: .
d_gene: .

CDR3aa: ASQGRFDYGYT
v_gene: TRBV19
j_gene: TRBJ1-2
d_gene: .

CDR3aa: ATNGPSGGFTDTQY
v_gene: TRBV15
j_gene: TRBJ2-3
d_gene: TRBD2